The following is a T cell receptor beta chain sequence with its context. The sample belongs to a study of blood T cell repertoires in COVID-19. Study in general: Sample material is recorded as cDNA or gDNA derived from T cells, B-cell-depleted T cells, or PBMCs.

Authors' methods: Quantification of nucleated cells was approximated via reference gene primer amplification. Clones were read by immunoSEQ multiplex PCR, and TCRdb kept only the in-frame ones, dropping some. That table is the source of V, J and clone size, and D and trimming were worked out from the DNA. This sample has about 90,000 clones, with about nine tenths found just once. Germline values: CDR1 SGHNT, CDR2 YYREEE (reference sequence). The V gene end was trimmed by 2 bases and the J gene end by 0 bases; junction bases not matched to a gene: 4. The CDR3 has 16 residues. The chain is built from TRBV5-4 and TRBJ2-2; TRBD2 matches 7 bases. This TCR derives from a male donor with acute or convalescent COVID-19. Sequenced sample: peripheral blood. CDR3 DNA sequence: TGTGCCAGCAGCTTTGGGAGGGGCGCGAACACCGGGGAGCTGTTTTTT. Translation gives CASSFGRGANTGELFF.